A selection of T cell receptor beta chains follows, all from one sample in a study of T cell responses to AZD1222 COVID-19 vaccine. Repertoires were generated with immunoSEQ multiplex PCR, while TCRdb's copy carries only in-frame clones and drops some. The sample yields approximately 150,000 clones, roughly 87% seen once. The material sequenced was peripheral blood, taken 28 days after the second dose of the MenACWY control vaccine. The receptors here all came from an adult who received the MenACWY meningococcal vaccine as a control. Each CDR3 is given with its conserved first and last residue. The order of the fields is V gene, J gene, D gene, clone size, CDR3 DNA, CDR3 protein. D genes are given only for firm matches. Part of the rows lack a size; the others show once, few, many or a class for expanded clones.

v_gene: TRBV28
j_gene: TRBJ1-2
d_gene: TRBD1
abundance: NA
CDR3nt: TGTGCCAGCAGTTTAACGGACAGGGAGGGCTACACCTTC
CDR3aa: CASSLTDREGYTF

v_gene: TRBV9
j_gene: TRBJ1-1
d_gene: NA
abundance: NA
CDR3nt: TGTGCCAGCCCTAAAACAGGGATGTTTCGGGCTTTCTTT
CDR3aa: CASPKTGMFRAFF

v_gene: TRBV29-1
j_gene: TRBJ1-1
d_gene: NA
abundance: NA
CDR3nt: TGCAGCGTCCTACGTGACGGAAACACTGAAGCTTTCTTT
CDR3aa: CSVLRDGNTEAFF

v_gene: TRBV27
j_gene: TRBJ2-3
d_gene: TRBD2
abundance: NA
CDR3nt: TGTGCCAGCGCTTTTTCCCCTAGCGGGGATACGCAGTATTTT
CDR3aa: CASAFSPSGDTQYF

v_gene: TRBV6-2/TRBV6-3
j_gene: TRBJ1-1
d_gene: NA
abundance: NA
CDR3nt: TGTGCCAGCAGTTACCTAATGGAGGGGAACACTGAAGCTTTCTTT
CDR3aa: CASSYLMEGNTEAFF

v_gene: TRBV9
j_gene: TRBJ1-2
d_gene: TRBD1
abundance: NA
CDR3nt: TGTGCCAGCAGCGTAGAGGGGGCAGGGTATGGCTACACCTTC
CDR3aa: CASSVEGAGYGYTF

v_gene: TRBV5-5
j_gene: TRBJ2-5
d_gene: NA
abundance: NA
CDR3nt: TGTGCCAGCAGCCATCGGGGGTTGGAGACCCAGTACTTC
CDR3aa: CASSHRGLETQYF

v_gene: TRBV21-1
j_gene: TRBJ1-2
d_gene: NA
abundance: NA
CDR3nt: TGTGCCAGCATCACCGGGACAGGGACGAGCTATGGCTACACCTTC
CDR3aa: CASITGTGTSYGYTF

v_gene: TRBV11-3
j_gene: TRBJ1-6
d_gene: NA
abundance: NA
CDR3nt: TGTGCCAGCAGCTTAGATCCGTGGGACTCCTATAATTCACCCCTCCACTTT
CDR3aa: CASSLDPWDSYNSPLHF

v_gene: TRBV10-3
j_gene: TRBJ1-2
d_gene: NA
abundance: NA
CDR3nt: TGTGCCATCAGGGGCCCTGAGAGGGGCTATGGCTACACCTTC
CDR3aa: CAIRGPERGYGYTF

v_gene: TRBV28
j_gene: TRBJ1-1
d_gene: NA
abundance: once
CDR3nt: TGTGCCAGCAGCCCGTGGGGACCGTCCACTGAAGCTTTCTTT
CDR3aa: CASSPWGPSTEAFF

v_gene: TRBV6-6
j_gene: TRBJ1-1
d_gene: NA
abundance: NA
CDR3nt: TGTGCCAGCAGTTACTTGGTCGGGGGCATCACTGAAGCTTTCTTT
CDR3aa: CASSYLVGGITEAFF

v_gene: TRBV7-2
j_gene: TRBJ1-1
d_gene: TRBD1
abundance: NA
CDR3nt: TGTGCCAGCAGCCCGCGACAGGGGGCCCTGAACACTGAAGCTTTCTTT
CDR3aa: CASSPRQGALNTEAFF

v_gene: TRBV28
j_gene: TRBJ1-2
d_gene: NA
abundance: NA
CDR3nt: TGTGCCAGCAGTTTAGGACACTCCTATGGCTACACCTTC
CDR3aa: CASSLGHSYGYTF

v_gene: TRBV27
j_gene: TRBJ2-1
d_gene: NA
abundance: NA
CDR3nt: TGTGCCAGCAGAAGCCTCTCAGGCTACTCCTACAATGAGCAGTTCTTC
CDR3aa: CASRSLSGYSYNEQFF

v_gene: TRBV18
j_gene: TRBJ1-6
d_gene: NA
abundance: NA
CDR3nt: TGTGCCAGCTCACCAGGGGCCCAGGGTCCCCTCCACTTT
CDR3aa: CASSPGAQGPLHF

v_gene: TRBV7-7
j_gene: TRBJ2-5
d_gene: TRBD1
abundance: NA
CDR3nt: TGTGCTAGCAGCTTGGTTGCAGGGGGAGAGACCCAGTACTTC
CDR3aa: CASSLVAGGETQYF

v_gene: TRBV7-3
j_gene: TRBJ2-1
d_gene: TRBD2
abundance: few
CDR3nt: TGTGCCAGCAGCTTAAGGCCTAGCGGGGGGGTCTCCTACAATGAGCAGTTCTTC
CDR3aa: CASSLRPSGGVSYNEQFF

v_gene: TRBV12-3/TRBV12-4
j_gene: TRBJ1-6
d_gene: TRBD1
abundance: NA
CDR3nt: TGTGCCAGCAGTCAGGGGGCGAGTTCACCCCTCCACTTT
CDR3aa: CASSQGASSPLHF

v_gene: TRBV19
j_gene: TRBJ1-3
d_gene: TRBD1
abundance: NA
CDR3nt: TGTGCCAGTAGCTACAAATACCTACAGGGGACAAGGCTTGGAAACACCATATATTTT
CDR3aa: CASSYKYLQGTRLGNTIYF

v_gene: TRBV28
j_gene: TRBJ1-6
d_gene: NA
abundance: NA
CDR3nt: TGTGCCAGCAGTTTACGAGTTCCCACGGGGAATTCACCCCTCCACTTT
CDR3aa: CASSLRVPTGNSPLHF

v_gene: TRBV24-1
j_gene: TRBJ2-3
d_gene: TRBD1
abundance: NA
CDR3nt: TGTGCCACCAGTGATTTCGCTTTCCGGGACAGGGGAGGTCACACAGATACGCAGTATTTT
CDR3aa: CATSDFAFRDRGGHTDTQYF

v_gene: TRBV5-4
j_gene: TRBJ2-7
d_gene: NA
abundance: NA
CDR3nt: TGTGCCAGCAGCTTGGAGCAGACAGCCGAGCAGTACTTC
CDR3aa: CASSLEQTAEQYF

v_gene: TRBV10-3
j_gene: TRBJ1-2
d_gene: NA
abundance: NA
CDR3nt: TGTGCCATCAGTGCCCACAGGGAGCCTGGGGCATATGGCTACACCTTC
CDR3aa: CAISAHREPGAYGYTF

v_gene: TRBV7-2
j_gene: TRBJ1-1
d_gene: NA
abundance: NA
CDR3nt: TGTGCCAGCAGCTTACTAACAGGGTCTATGAACACTGAAGCTTTCTTT
CDR3aa: CASSLLTGSMNTEAFF

v_gene: TRBV27
j_gene: TRBJ2-7
d_gene: NA
abundance: NA
CDR3nt: TGTGCCAGCAGTTTAAAGGGTCCGTCCTACGAGCAGTACTTC
CDR3aa: CASSLKGPSYEQYF

v_gene: TRBV24-1
j_gene: TRBJ2-3
d_gene: TRBD1
abundance: NA
CDR3nt: TGTGCCACCAGTGCCGTTACCCCAGGACAGGGGGCGGCAGATACGCAGTATTTT
CDR3aa: CATSAVTPGQGAADTQYF

v_gene: TRBV5-4
j_gene: TRBJ2-1
d_gene: TRBD2
abundance: NA
CDR3nt: TGTGCCAGCAGCTCCGGGACTAGCATCAATGAGCAGTTCTTC
CDR3aa: CASSSGTSINEQFF

v_gene: TRBV15
j_gene: TRBJ1-2
d_gene: NA
abundance: NA
CDR3nt: TGTGCCACCAGCAGGGACCGAATGGACTATGGCTACACCTTC
CDR3aa: CATSRDRMDYGYTF

v_gene: TRBV23-1
j_gene: TRBJ1-2
d_gene: NA
abundance: NA
CDR3nt: TGCGCCAGCAGTCAATCGGGGACATGGGGGTACTATGGCTACACCTTC
CDR3aa: CASSQSGTWGYYGYTF

v_gene: TRBV5-8
j_gene: TRBJ2-1
d_gene: TRBD2
abundance: NA
CDR3nt: TGTGCCAGCAGCGTAGGGACTAGCGGAAAGTTCTTC
CDR3aa: CASSVGTSGKFF

v_gene: TRBV5-1
j_gene: TRBJ1-1
d_gene: TRBD1
abundance: NA
CDR3nt: TGCGCCAGCAGCTCCTCCTTGACAGGGCCGAACACTGAAGCTTTCTTT
CDR3aa: CASSSSLTGPNTEAFF

v_gene: TRBV4-3
j_gene: TRBJ1-2
d_gene: NA
abundance: NA
CDR3nt: TGCGCCAGCAGCCAAGAGGGTTTAGTTCAGGGCTACACCTTC
CDR3aa: CASSQEGLVQGYTF

v_gene: TRBV24-1
j_gene: TRBJ1-2
d_gene: TRBD1
abundance: NA
CDR3nt: TGTGCCACCAGTGCAGGGGGACAGGGGCTAGCTAACTATGGCTACACCTTC
CDR3aa: CATSAGGQGLANYGYTF

v_gene: TRBV7-2
j_gene: TRBJ2-1
d_gene: TRBD2
abundance: NA
CDR3nt: TGTGCCAGCAGCTGGGGACTAGCCTACAATGAGCAGTTCTTC
CDR3aa: CASSWGLAYNEQFF

v_gene: TRBV27
j_gene: TRBJ2-1
d_gene: NA
abundance: NA
CDR3nt: TGTGCCAGCAGTTTACGTCCCTGGGGGGCGGTAACCTACAATGAGCAGTTCTTC
CDR3aa: CASSLRPWGAVTYNEQFF

v_gene: TRBV6-5
j_gene: TRBJ2-2
d_gene: NA
abundance: NA
CDR3nt: TGTGCCAGCAGTTATTGGACGACGAACACCGGGGAGCTGTTTTTT
CDR3aa: CASSYWTTNTGELFF

v_gene: TRBV12-2
j_gene: TRBJ1-1
d_gene: NA
abundance: NA
CDR3nt: TGTGCAAGTCGCTCGGGACAGGGGACTGAAGCTTTCTTT
CDR3aa: CASRSGQGTEAFF

v_gene: TRBV7-9
j_gene: TRBJ2-3
d_gene: NA
abundance: NA
CDR3nt: TGTGCCAGCAGCTTAGCGGGGCCAGATACGCAGTATTTT
CDR3aa: CASSLAGPDTQYF

v_gene: TRBV7-2
j_gene: TRBJ2-7
d_gene: TRBD2
abundance: NA
CDR3nt: TGTGCCAGCAGCCCCCCGGGGCTAGCGGGAAACGAGCAGTACTTC
CDR3aa: CASSPPGLAGNEQYF

v_gene: TRBV9
j_gene: TRBJ2-3
d_gene: TRBD2
abundance: NA
CDR3nt: TGTGCCAGCAGCGTAGAGCCCGGGAGGCAGCCAGATACGCAGTATTTT
CDR3aa: CASSVEPGRQPDTQYF

v_gene: TRBV11-3
j_gene: TRBJ1-1
d_gene: NA
abundance: NA
CDR3nt: TGTGCCAGCAGCTTAGACTTGAACACTGAAGCTTTCTTT
CDR3aa: CASSLDLNTEAFF

v_gene: TRBV11-3
j_gene: TRBJ2-7
d_gene: NA
abundance: NA
CDR3nt: TGTGCCAGCGGCCGCCGGGGCGCTTCCTACGAGCAGTACTTC
CDR3aa: CASGRRGASYEQYF

v_gene: TRBV29-1
j_gene: TRBJ1-1
d_gene: NA
abundance: NA
CDR3nt: TGCAGCGTTGAGGGAATACGGAACACTGAAGCTTTCTTT
CDR3aa: CSVEGIRNTEAFF